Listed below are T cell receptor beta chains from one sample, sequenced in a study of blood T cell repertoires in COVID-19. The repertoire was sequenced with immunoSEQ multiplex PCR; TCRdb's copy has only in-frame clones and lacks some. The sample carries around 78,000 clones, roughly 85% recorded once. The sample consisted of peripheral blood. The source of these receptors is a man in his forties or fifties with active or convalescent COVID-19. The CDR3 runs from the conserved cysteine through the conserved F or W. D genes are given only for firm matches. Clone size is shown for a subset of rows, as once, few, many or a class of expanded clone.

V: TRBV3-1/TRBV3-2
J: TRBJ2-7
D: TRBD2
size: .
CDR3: CASSQGGGPYEQYF
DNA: TGTGCCAGCAGCCAAGGGGGGGGACCCTACGAGCAGTACTTC

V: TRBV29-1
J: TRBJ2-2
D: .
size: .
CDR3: CSVGRLGDTGELFF
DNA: TGCAGCGTTGGTCGGCTAGGAGACACCGGGGAGCTGTTTTTT

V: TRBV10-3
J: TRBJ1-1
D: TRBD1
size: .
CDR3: CATSDRGNTEAFF
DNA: TGTGCCACCAGTGACAGGGGGAACACTGAAGCTTTCTTT

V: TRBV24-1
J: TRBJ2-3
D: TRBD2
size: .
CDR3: CATSDLAGGHTDTQYF
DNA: TGTGCCACCAGTGACCTAGCGGGGGGTCACACAGATACGCAGTATTTT

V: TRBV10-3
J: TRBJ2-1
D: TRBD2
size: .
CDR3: CAISELAGEGQFF
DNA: TGTGCCATCAGTGAACTAGCGGGAGAAGGGCAGTTCTTC

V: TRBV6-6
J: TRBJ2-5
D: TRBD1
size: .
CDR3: CAGRQGETQYF
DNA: TGTGCCGGACGACAGGGAGAGACCCAGTACTTC

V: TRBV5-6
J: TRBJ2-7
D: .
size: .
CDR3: CASSPGTTSWGYEQYF
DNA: TGTGCCAGCAGCCCAGGGACAACAAGTTGGGGCTACGAGCAGTACTTC

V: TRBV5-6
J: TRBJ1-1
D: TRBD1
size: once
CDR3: CASNLRGTGGRNTEAFF
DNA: TGTGCCAGCAACCTCAGGGGGACAGGGGGCCGGAACACTGAAGCTTTCTTT

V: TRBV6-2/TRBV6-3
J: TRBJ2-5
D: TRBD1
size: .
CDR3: CASSYQGAGTQYF
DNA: TGTGCCAGCAGTTATCAGGGGGCAGGGACCCAGTACTTC

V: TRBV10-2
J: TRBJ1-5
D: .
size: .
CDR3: CASSESAGFSNQPQHF
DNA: TGCGCCAGCAGTGAGTCGGCAGGGTTCAGCAATCAGCCCCAGCATTTT

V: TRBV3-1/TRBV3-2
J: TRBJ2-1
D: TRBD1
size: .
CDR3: CASSQTGTGYNEQFF
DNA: TGTGCCAGCAGCCAGACAGGGACAGGGTACAATGAGCAGTTCTTC

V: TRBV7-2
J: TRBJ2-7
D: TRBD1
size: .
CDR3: CASSLGGQADYEQYF
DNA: TGTGCCAGCAGCTTAGGGGGACAGGCAGACTACGAGCAGTACTTC

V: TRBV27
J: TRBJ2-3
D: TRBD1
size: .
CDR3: CASSKYPPGQGWDTQYF
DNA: TGTGCCAGCAGTAAGTACCCCCCGGGACAGGGATGGGATACGCAGTATTTT

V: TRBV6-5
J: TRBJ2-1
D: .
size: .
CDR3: CASSSGLVSYNEQFF
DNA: TGTGCCAGCAGTAGTGGTTTAGTATCCTACAATGAGCAGTTCTTC

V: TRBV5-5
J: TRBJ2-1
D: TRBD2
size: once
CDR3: CASSLTASGYNEQFF
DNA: TGTGCCAGCAGCTTGACGGCTAGCGGCTACAATGAGCAGTTCTTC

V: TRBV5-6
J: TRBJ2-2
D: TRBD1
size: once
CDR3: CASSLLTGGAGTGELFF
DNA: TGTGCCAGCAGCTTGCTCACAGGGGGCGCCGGCACCGGGGAGCTGTTTTTT

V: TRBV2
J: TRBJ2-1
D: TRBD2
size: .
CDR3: CASSEAAGVGNEQFF
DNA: TGTGCCAGCAGTGAAGCAGCGGGAGTCGGTAATGAGCAGTTCTTC

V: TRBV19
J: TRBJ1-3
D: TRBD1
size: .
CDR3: CASSRAQGATGNTIYF
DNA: TGTGCCAGTAGCCGCGCACAGGGGGCAACTGGAAACACCATATATTTT

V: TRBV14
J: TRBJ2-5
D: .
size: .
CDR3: CASSQWVGEETQYF
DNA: TGTGCCAGCAGCCAATGGGTAGGGGAAGAGACCCAGTACTTC

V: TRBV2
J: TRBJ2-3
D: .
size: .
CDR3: CASRADSTDTQYF
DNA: TGTGCCAGCAGGGCTGACTCCACAGATACGCAGTATTTT

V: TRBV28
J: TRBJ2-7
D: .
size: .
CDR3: CATVGTNEQYF
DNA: TGTGCCACCGTTGGGACAAACGAGCAGTACTTC

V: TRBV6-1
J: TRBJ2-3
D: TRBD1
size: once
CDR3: CASSVQRPGQGSDTQYF
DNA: TGTGCCAGCAGTGTACAGCGCCCGGGACAGGGTTCAGATACGCAGTATTTT

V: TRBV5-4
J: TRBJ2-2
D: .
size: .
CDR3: CASSWGADTGELFF
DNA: TGTGCCAGCAGCTGGGGAGCGGACACCGGGGAGCTGTTTTTT

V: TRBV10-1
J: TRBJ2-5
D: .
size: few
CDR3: CASSDQRGFETQYF
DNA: TGCGCCAGCAGTGATCAACGGGGGTTCGAGACCCAGTACTTC

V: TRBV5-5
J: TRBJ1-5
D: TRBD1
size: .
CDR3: CASSFNRGDQPQHF
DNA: TGTGCCAGCAGCTTCAACAGGGGAGATCAGCCCCAGCATTTT

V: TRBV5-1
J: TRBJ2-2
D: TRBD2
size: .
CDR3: CASSLEREGPTGELFF
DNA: TGCGCCAGCAGCTTGGAACGGGAGGGCCCCACCGGGGAGCTGTTTTTT

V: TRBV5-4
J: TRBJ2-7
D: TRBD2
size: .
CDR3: CASSLVRGGGPSEQYF
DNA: TGTGCCAGCAGCTTGGTTCGGGGGGGAGGGCCTTCCGAGCAGTACTTC

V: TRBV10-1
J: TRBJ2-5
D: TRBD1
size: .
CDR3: CASSEPPGQGPETQYF
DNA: TGCGCCAGCAGTGAGCCTCCGGGACAGGGGCCGGAGACCCAGTACTTC

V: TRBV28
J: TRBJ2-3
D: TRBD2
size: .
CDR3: CASSFRRQRTSITRDTQYF
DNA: TGTGCCAGCAGTTTCCGGCGTCAGCGGACTAGCATAACCCGGGATACGCAGTATTTT

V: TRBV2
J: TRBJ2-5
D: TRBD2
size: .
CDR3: CASSITSGGYQETQYF
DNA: TGTGCCAGCAGCATCACTAGCGGGGGGTACCAAGAGACCCAGTACTTC

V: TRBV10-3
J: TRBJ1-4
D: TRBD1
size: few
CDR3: CAIRAGQGAATNEKLFF
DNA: TGTGCCATCAGAGCGGGACAGGGGGCTGCAACTAATGAAAAACTGTTTTTT

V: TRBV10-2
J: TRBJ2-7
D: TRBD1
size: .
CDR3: CASLAPGQRSYEQYF
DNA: TGCGCCAGCCTAGCACCGGGACAGCGATCCTACGAGCAGTACTTC

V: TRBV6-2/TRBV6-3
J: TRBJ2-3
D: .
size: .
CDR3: CASSRGGVYTQYF
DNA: TGTGCCAGCAGTAGGGGGGGGGTATATACGCAGTATTTT

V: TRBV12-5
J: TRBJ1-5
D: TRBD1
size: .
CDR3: CASGPRDRYNQPQHF
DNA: TGTGCTAGTGGTCCACGGGACAGATACAATCAGCCCCAGCATTTT

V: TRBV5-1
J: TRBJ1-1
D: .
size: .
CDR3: CASSLAGVTEAFF
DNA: TGCGCCAGCAGCTTGGCCGGGGTCACTGAAGCTTTCTTT